A single sample gave rise to the 13 T cell receptor beta chains below, sequenced in a study of blood T cells in healthy people across ages. Next came a second PCR, run for about 7 to 12 cycles, which used a sample-barcoded 5' primer along with a J-beta primer mix. TCRdb re-analysed the 5' RACE reads in MiXCR, keeping a single row per CDR3 protein. The sample lists 800,000 to 950,000 distinct CDR3 sequences; about 48% were seen once. Sequences were obtained from blood. Source of these receptors: a man aged 25 to 45 in good health.

The V gene is TRBV5-1, the J gene TRBJ1-1; 8 bases align to TRBD1. The V gene's germline CDR1 is SGHRS and CDR2 YFSETQ. The J segment lost 1 base and the V segment lost 5 bases, leaving 7 bases of the junction unmatched. This CDR3 region has 15 residues. The CDR3 nucleotides are TGCGCCAGCAGAAGGACAGGGCTGGGGAACACTGAAGCTTTCTTT. It is translated as CASRRTGLGNTEAFF. Complete variable domain (other parts from reference TRBV5-1 and TRBJ1-1): KAGVTQTPRYLIKTRGQQVTLSCSPISGHRSVSWYQQTPGQGLQFLFEYFSETQRNKGNFPGRFSGRQFSNSRSEMNVSTLELGDSALYLCASRRTGLGNTEAFFGQGTRLTVV.

There are a few counts of this clonotype. J is TRBJ2-5 and V is TRBV27; D possibly corresponds to TRBD2 (6 bases). This CDR3 contains 17 residues. Germline CDR1 MNHEY, CDR2 SMNVEV (reference sequence). V shed 0 bases and J shed 0 bases, with 14 bases lying between them. DNA of the CDR3: TGTGCCAGCAGTTTATCGGCGCTAGCGTTATACCAAGAGACCCAGTACTTC. This translates into CASSLSALALYQETQYF.

This clonotype has more than one count but fewer than ten. J is TRBJ1-2 and V is TRBV9, with D hard to call. The CDR3 has 14 amino acids. The germline gives CDR1 SGDLS, CDR2 YYNGEE. V shed 2 bases and J shed 4 bases, with 12 bases lying between them. The CDR3 DNA sequence: TGTGCCAGCAGCGTCGGCGGAGAGGGCTATGGCTACACCTTC. Amino acid sequence: CASSVGGEGYGYTF. Based on the CDR3 plus reference TRBV9 and TRBJ1-2, the full variable domain is DSGVTQTPKHLITATGQRVTLRCSPRSGDLSVYWYQQSLDQGLQFLIQYYNGEERAKGNILERFSAQQFPDLHSELNLSSLELGDSALYFCASSVGGEGYGYTFGSGTRLTVV.

The genes are TRBV9 and TRBJ2-3; 11 nucleotides match TRBD2. The CDR3 is 16 residues long. The trim removed 2 bases at V and 1 base at J, leaving 3 bases unmatched. Germline CDR1 is SGDLS and CDR2 is YYNGEE. This CDR3 reads CASSVTSGDRTDTQYF. The DNA for the CDR3 is TGTGCCAGCAGCGTGACTAGCGGGGACCGCACAGATACGCAGTATTTT.

The chain combines TRBV6-6 with TRBJ2-5; TRBD1 is a possible D gene (5 bases). CDR3 length: 16 amino acids. CDR1 is MNHNY, CDR2 SVGAGI, per germline (reference sequence). The germline V and J ends were trimmed by 2 bases and 0 bases, with 13 bases remaining between them. The CDR3 DNA is TGTGCCAGCAGTTACGGCAGCGCAGGGTACCAAGAGACCCAGTACTTC. It encodes CASSYGSAGYQETQYF.

A few counts support this clonotype. CDR3 coding DNA: TGTGCCAGCAGTGAAGCGGGGACAGGGCACTACAATGAGCAGTTCTTC. Amino acids: CASSEAGTGHYNEQFF. The chain couples TRBV6-1 to TRBJ2-1, with 9 bases matching TRBD1. V shed 0 bases and J 3 bases; nucleotides not matched to a gene: 3. Per germline, CDR1 MNHNS and CDR2 SASEGT. The CDR3 is 16 amino acids.

The chain uses TRBV7-9 and TRBJ2-2; perhaps TRBD2 as D (5 bases). With 7 bases removed from V and 5 bases from J, the gap between germline ends came to 17 bases. This CDR3 spans 15 amino acids. Germline V gene sequence: CDR1 SEHNR, CDR2 FQNEAQ (reference sequence). The CDR3 nucleotides are TGTGCCAGCATTTTAGGCGAAGGAGGTACCGGGGAGCTGTTTTTT. Protein: CASILGEGGTGELFF.

This clonotype has more than one count but fewer than ten. The V and J genes are TRBV2 and TRBJ2-3; the D is unclear. Per the germline V gene, CDR1 is SNHLY and CDR2 is FYNNEI. The V and J ends lost 3 bases and 6 bases respectively, with 10 bases between them. The CDR3 is 13 amino acids. The CDR3 sequence is CASSDMLWDTQYF. DNA for the CDR3: TGTGCCAGCAGTGACATGCTCTGGGATACGCAGTATTTT.

The V gene is TRBV28, the J gene TRBJ1-2, with unresolved D. The CDR3 consists of 15 residues. In germline, CDR1 is MDHEN, CDR2 SYDVKM. V was cut by 4 bases and J by 6 bases, with 18 bases left in between. The CDR3 sequence is CASSSPQLGNDGYTF. In nucleotides, the CDR3 is TGTGCCAGCAGTTCCCCCCAGTTAGGGAACGATGGCTACACCTTC.

The rearrangement uses TRBV27 and TRBJ1-4, with D maybe TRBD1 (6 bases). Germline V gives CDR1 MNHEY, CDR2 SMNVEV (reference sequence). The CDR3 length is 16 residues. V was clipped by 3 bases and J by 7 bases, with 18 bases between them. The CDR3 spells CASSFRGGRVGEKLFF. The CDR3, as DNA: TGTGCCAGCAGTTTTCGGGGGGGCAGGGTTGGTGAAAAACTGTTTTTT.

The chain carries TRBV5-1 and TRBJ2-3; D might be TRBD2 (7 bases). The CDR3 runs to 17 residues. The V gene lost 4 bases and the J gene lost 5 bases, with 23 bases spanning the gap. Germline V CDR1 and CDR2: SGHRS, YFSETQ. This chain's CDR3 is CASSLWGGGVRIDTQYF. CDR3 sequence (DNA): TGCGCCAGCAGCCTGTGGGGCGGGGGCGTCCGTATAGATACGCAGTATTTT.

The V and J genes are TRBV11-3 and TRBJ2-1; D uncertain. This CDR3 comprises 13 residues. Looked up from germline, CDR1 is SGHNT and CDR2 is YENEEA. The V end was cut by 5 bases, the J end by 6 bases, with 11 bases between. The CDR3 is CASSLPNRNEQFF. The CDR3, as DNA: TGTGCCAGCAGCCTACCGAACCGCAATGAGCAGTTCTTC.

The chain is built from TRBV20-1 and TRBJ2-5; no clear D gene. The CDR3 totals 12 residues. From germline, CDR1 is DFQATT and CDR2 SNEGSKA (reference sequence). The V and J ends lost 4 bases and 11 bases respectively, with 17 bases between them. DNA for the CDR3: TGCAGTGCTACCAAGATTAACAATGAGCAGTACTTC. It translates to CSATKINNEQYF.